One sample yielded the 26 T cell receptor beta chains listed below, sequenced in a study of esophageal squamous cell carcinoma under preoperative chemotherapy. A single record per CDR3 protein comes from TCRdb applying MiXCR to the PCR reads. The repertoire consists of about 30,000 distinct CDR3 sequences, with roughly 52% occurring once and the leading ten covering roughly 12%. The time point here: before preoperative PTX-NDP chemotherapy. This sample was taken from a patient given preoperative chemotherapy. The receptors stem from a human donor with esophageal squamous cell carcinoma. The donor label of this sample is uncertain.

This clonotype has just a few counts. This may arise from a read error, as a much more abundant clone is one base away. This chain connects TRBV27 to TRBJ2-7, with 7 bases identical to TRBD2. The CDR3 runs to 15 residues. Germline values: CDR1 MNHEY, CDR2 SMNVEV (reference sequence). CDR3 protein: CVSSLAGGRSYEQYF. The CDR3 bases are TGTGTCAGCAGTTTAGCCGGCGGGAGATCTTACGAGCAGTACTTC.

This clonotype has at least ten counts. This may come from a read error, since a much larger clone is one base off. The chain links TRBV11-3 to TRBJ2-1; TRBD2 agrees at 10 bases. The end of the DNA aligns better with TRBJ2-7, so the J call may be wrong. This CDR3 comprises 19 residues. Germline lookup yields CDR1 SGHNT and CDR2 YENEEA. This chain's CDR3 is CASSLDKLAGSSSYNEQYF. CDR3 in DNA: TGTGCCAGCAGCTTAGATAAACTAGCGGGATCCAGCTCCTACAATGAGCAGTACTTC.

At least ten counts were recorded for this clonotype. V gene TRBV7-9 combines with J gene TRBJ2-5; 7 positions agree with TRBD1. This CDR3 is built from 14 residues. Germline-derived CDR1 and CDR2 are SEHNR and FQNEAQ (reference sequence). V was pared by 4 bases and J by 2 bases, with 4 bases of the junction left unmatched. CDR3 sequence: CASSSTGWQETQYF. The CDR3, as DNA: TGTGCCAGCAGCTCGACAGGGTGGCAAGAGACCCAGTACTTC.

V and J are TRBV11-3 and TRBJ2-5; 8 bases are shared with TRBD1. Gene TRBJ2-7 matches the end of the DNA better, so the J call may be wrong. CDR1 SGHNT and CDR2 YENEEA come from the germline V gene. The CDR3 is made up of 22 amino acids. This CDR3 reads CASSFESGVKEGQGYDSYEQYF. As DNA, the CDR3 is TGTGCCAGCAGCTTCGAGTCAGGGGTAAAGGAAGGACAGGGCTATGATTCCTACGAGCAGTACTTC.

The chain recombines TRBV7-2 with TRBJ2-5, with D perhaps TRBD1 (5 bases). V was pared by 9 bases and J by 6 bases, with 23 bases between. Germline-derived CDR1 and CDR2 are SGHTA and FQGNSA. The CDR3 is 15 residues long. The CDR3: CARGLRGRDKKTQYF. The CDR3 DNA is TGTGCCAGGGGGCTCCGCGGCCGAGACAAAAAGACCCAGTACTTC.

The chain is built from TRBV7-3 and TRBJ2-2; D gene unclear. The CDR3 extends over 16 amino acids. Germline V gives CDR1 SGHTA, CDR2 FQGTGA. V was pared by 1 base and J by 0 bases, with 9 bases between. CDR3 DNA sequence: TGTGCCAGCAGCTTAAATGGCGGAGCGAACACCGGGGAGCTGTTTTTT. It translates to CASSLNGGANTGELFF.

About this clonotype itself: The germline gene is not matched at one end of the junction; a read error may be the cause. This sequence joins TRBV7-2 and TRBJ2-4; D perhaps matches TRBD2 (6 bases). The germline CDR1 and CDR2 sequences are SGHTA and FQGNSA. The CDR3 contains 15 residues. The CDR3 DNA reads as TGTGCCAGCGTCTCGGGGGTGAAGGCCAAAAACATTCAGTATTTC. It codes for CASVSGVKAKNIQYF.

At least ten counts were recorded for this clonotype. As DNA, the CDR3 is TGCGCCAGCAGCTATACTAGCGGGAACAATGAGCAGTTCTTC. Residues: CASSYTSGNNEQFF. The chain uses TRBV5-1 and TRBJ2-1; TRBD2 aligns across 10 bases. This CDR3 contains 14 residues. J gave up 5 bases and V 3 bases, and 2 bases lay outside the gene matches. Germline V gene data show CDR1 as SGHRS and CDR2 as YFSETQ. The whole variable domain, remainder taken from reference TRBV5-1 and TRBJ2-1, is KAGVTQTPRYLIKTRGQQVTLSCSPISGHRSVSWYQQTPGQGLQFLFEYFSETQRNKGNFPGRFSGRQFSNSRSEMNVSTLELGDSALYLCASSYTSGNNEQFFGPGTRLTVL.

This chain links TRBV7-6 with TRBJ2-4; D is uncertain. Trimming left V 3 bases short and J 13 bases short, with 34 bases between. The CDR3 runs to 19 residues. Germline CDR1 is SGHVS and CDR2 is FNYEAQ. CDR3 DNA sequence: TGTGCCAGCAGCTTTGATCCGCCGCTCCGCGGCGGAGCCAAAAAGATCCAGTACTTC. Protein: CASSFDPPLRGGAKKIQYF.

This clonotype has just a few counts. This may stem from a read error, because a much larger clone lies one nucleotide away. This chain links TRBV27 with TRBJ2-1; 9 bases line up with TRBD2. The J call could be wrong; TRBJ2-7 is a better fit for the DNA end. This CDR3 is 17 amino acids long. Germline V gives CDR1 MNHEY, CDR2 SMNVEV (reference sequence). The CDR3 is CASRRKGTSHYSDEQYF. The CDR3 DNA reads as TGTGCCAGCAGACGTAAGGGGACTAGCCATTATTCGGATGAGCAGTACTTC.

Turning to this clonotype: A much bigger clone sits one base away, suggesting this may be a read error. The CDR3 reads CASSSRLAGEPSPSSYEQYF. The CDR3 DNA is TGTGCCAGCAGTTCCCGACTAGCGGGAGAGCCATCCCCAAGTTCCTACGAGCAGTACTTC. The chain recombines TRBV28 with TRBJ2-5; the match to TRBD2 covers 12 bases. The last part of the DNA fits TRBJ2-7 better; the J call may be wrong. Germline V gene lookup returns CDR1 MDHEN and CDR2 SYDVKM. The CDR3 has 20 residues.

Details on this clonotype: A read error may account for a junction end that differs from germline. The chain employs TRBV7-9 and TRBJ2-3; no firm D call. CDR1 SEHNR and CDR2 FQNEAQ come from the germline V gene (reference sequence). This CDR3 has 12 amino acids. The CDR3 region is CASSPPGNMQYF. The CDR3 DNA follows: TGTGCCAGCAGTCCCCCCGGAAACATGCAGTACTTT.

About this clonotype itself: At one end the junction does not follow the germline gene, possibly because of a read error. The rearrangement uses TRBV7-9 and TRBJ2-5, with D possibly being TRBD2 (6 bases). Germline CDR1 reads SEHNR; CDR2 reads FQNEAQ (reference sequence). The CDR3 spans 16 residues. The DNA of the CDR3 is TGTGCCAGCGCGGGGCTCGAGCGGCGGGACCCAGAGACCCAGTACTTT. Translating gives CASAGLERRDPETQYF.

With regard to this clonotype: The junction departs from the called germline gene at one end, perhaps through a read error. V and J are TRBV7-2 and TRBJ2-5; D is unclear. This CDR3 has 14 amino acids. Germline V gene sequence: CDR1 SGHTA, CDR2 FQGNSA. The CDR3 loop reads CARSRARDQDTQYF. The DNA for the CDR3 is TGTGCCAGGTCCCGAGCCCGTGACCAAGATACCCAGTACTTT.

With respect to this clonotype: The junction departs from germline at one end; a sequencing error may be responsible. The genes are TRBV6-1 and TRBJ2-3, with D perhaps being TRBD1 or TRBD2 (7 bases each). This CDR3 is built from 16 residues. Germline-derived CDR1 and CDR2 are MNHNS and SASEGT. CDR3 amino acids: CASRGSGGGGQDTQYF. CDR3 sequence (DNA): TGTGCCAGCAGGGGGTCAGGGGGGGGTGGCCAAGATACCCAGTATTTT.

This clonotype was recorded at least ten times. The chain has TRBV7-2 and TRBJ2-5; D may match TRBD1 or TRBD2 (5 bases each). The CDR3 is made up of 15 amino acids. Germline CDR1 SGHTA, CDR2 FQGNSA. Deletions cut 10 bases from V and 5 bases from J, with 23 bases between. CDR3 DNA sequence: TGTGCCACATCCGACCGGGGCAGGGTGGAGGAGACCCAGTACTTC. Translated, it gives CATSDRGRVEETQYF.

This clonotype was seen only a few times. The V and J genes are TRBV6-2 or TRBV6-3 and TRBJ2-5, with TRBD2 identical over 9 bases. The end of the DNA aligns better with TRBJ2-7, so the J call may be wrong. Per germline, CDR1 MNHEY and CDR2 SVGEGT. The CDR3 consists of 13 residues. The CDR3 DNA sequence: TGTGCCAGCAGTCGACTAGCGGACTACGAGCAGTACTTC. Translation: CASSRLADYEQYF.

This clonotype was found many times. The J gene is TRBJ2-7, the V gene TRBV28, with D possibly matching TRBD2 (6 bases). Germline V gene lookup returns CDR1 MDHEN and CDR2 SYDVKM. V lost 6 bases and J 3 bases, leaving 12 bases between the germline ends. The CDR3 length is 13 residues. CDR3 residues: CASSVRGLYEQYF. CDR3 sequence (DNA): TGTGCCAGCAGCGTGCGGGGACTCTACGAGCAGTACTTC.

V gene TRBV7-2 combines with J gene TRBJ2-3; D is perhaps TRBD2 (5 bases). Matching the DNA end better, TRBJ2-7 makes the J call doubtful. The CDR3 covers 14 residues. Per germline, CDR1 SGHTA and CDR2 FQGNSA. The CDR3 reads CASSLAGAKDTQYF. The CDR3 bases are TGTGCCAGCAGCTTAGCGGGAGCCAAAGACACGCAGTACTTC.

As to this clonotype: A junction end diverges from the germline sequence, so it may reflect a read error. This chain connects TRBV7-2 to TRBJ2-3; TRBD2 agrees at 7 bases. Germline lookup yields CDR1 SGHTA and CDR2 FQGNSA. The CDR3 is made up of 18 amino acids. The CDR3 DNA reads as TGTGCCAGCAGCTTAGGGGGGTCGGGGGGAGGCGGCGCAGATACGCAGTATTTC. As protein: CASSLGGSGGGGADTQYF. Looking up the rest from reference TRBV7-2 and TRBJ2-3 gives the full variable domain: GAGVSQSPSNKVTEKGKDVELRCDPISGHTALYWYRQSLGQGLEFLIYFQGNSAPDKSGLPSDRFSAERTGGSVSTLTIQRTQQEDSAVYLCASSLGGSGGGGADTQYFGPGTRLTVL.

This chain joins TRBV7-3 and TRBJ2-2, with 15 nucleotides matching TRBD2. The V segment lost 4 bases and the J segment 4 bases; nucleotides outside the gene matches: 1. Germline lookup yields CDR1 SGHTA and CDR2 FQGTGA. This CDR3 is 16 amino acids long. The CDR3 loop reads CASSSGLAGGTGELFF. The CDR3, as DNA: TGTGCCAGCAGCTCGGGACTAGCGGGAGGCACCGGGGAGCTGTTTTTT.

This clonotype appeared a few times. This rearrangement joins TRBV12-3 or TRBV12-4 to TRBJ2-4; the D gene is possibly TRBD2 (6 bases). The CDR3 totals 14 residues. The CDR3 protein is CAGTGGGAQNIQYF. The CDR3 DNA is TGTGCGGGTACCGGCGGCGGGGCCCAAAACATTCAGTACTTC.

This clonotype has ten or more counts. The V gene is TRBV28, the J gene TRBJ2-1; no firm D call. The V end was cut by 1 base, the J end by 14 bases, with 12 bases between. Germline V gene sequence: CDR1 MDHEN, CDR2 SYDVKM. The CDR3 covers 12 residues. CDR3 loop: CASSLSQQKEFF. CDR3 nucleotide sequence: TGTGCCAGCAGTTTATCCCAACAAAAGGAGTTCTTC.

This clonotype was seen more than once but under ten times. The junction departs from germline at one end; a sequencing error may be responsible. The rearrangement links TRBV12-3 or TRBV12-4 to TRBJ2-5; D unclear. This CDR3 comprises 12 residues. The CDR3 reads CANSFLDNEQYF. CDR3 in DNA: TGTGCCAACAGTTTTTTAGATAATGAGCAGTACTTC.

This clonotype came up many times. CDR3: CASSPRGGNTGELFF. CDR3 nucleotide sequence: TGTGCCAGCAGTCCAAGGGGGGGAAACACCGGGGAGCTGTTTTTT. The chain combines TRBV6-5 with TRBJ2-2; maybe TRBD2 (7 bases). V lost 5 bases and J 2 bases, leaving 12 bases between the germline ends. CDR3 length: 15 residues. Germline V CDR1 and CDR2: MNHEY, SVGAGI.

In the case of this clonotype: At one boundary the junction diverges from the germline segment, which might be a read error. The genes are TRBV7-6 and TRBJ2-3; TRBD2 might be the D (7 bases). The germline V gene has CDR1 SGHVS and CDR2 FNYEAQ. The CDR3 loop spans 16 amino acids. CDR3 sequence reads: CPSSVLGGGGKDTQYF. The CDR3 nucleotides are TGTCCGAGCAGCGTCCTGGGGGGGGGGGGCAAAGATACGCAGTACTTT.